This T cell receptor beta chain was sequenced during a study of blood T cells in healthy people across ages. Germline-derived CDR1 and CDR2 are SQVTM and ANQGSEA. CDR3 length equals 15 residues. The J segment lost 3 bases and the V segment lost 8 bases, leaving 11 bases of the junction unmatched. On this clonotype: What it binds is unknown.

Findings and limits, study-wide: A roughly linear fall in TCR beta diversity per million T cells was seen with increasing age. Any conclusive comparison of naive versus antigen-experienced cells was prevented by using unsorted PBMCs.

The use of a sample-barcoded 5' primer and a J-beta primer mix characterized a second PCR of 7 to 11 cycles. TCRdb reanalysed the 5' RACE reads using MiXCR and keeps one entry per CDR3 protein. The sample holds some 690,000 distinct CDR3 sequences, about a fifth seen once. The sequenced sample was blood. This rearrangement joins TRBV29-1 to TRBJ2-1; TRBD1 matches 9 bases. The TCR was taken from a man in his 70s in good health. CDR3 coding DNA: TGCAGCTCGAAACAGGGGGCGTACTTCTACAATGAGCAGTTCTTC. Amino acids: CSSKQGAYFYNEQFF.